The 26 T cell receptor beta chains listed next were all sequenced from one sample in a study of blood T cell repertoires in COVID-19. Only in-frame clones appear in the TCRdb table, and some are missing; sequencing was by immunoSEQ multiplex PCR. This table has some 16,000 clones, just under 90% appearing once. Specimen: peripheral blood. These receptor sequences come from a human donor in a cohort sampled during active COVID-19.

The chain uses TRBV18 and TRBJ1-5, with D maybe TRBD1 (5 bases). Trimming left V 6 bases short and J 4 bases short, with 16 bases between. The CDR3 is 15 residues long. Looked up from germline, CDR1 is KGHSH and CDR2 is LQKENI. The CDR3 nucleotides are TGTGCCAGCTCTCGAGGGCAGGGAGGGAATCAGCCCCAGCATTTT. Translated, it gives CASSRGQGGNQPQHF.

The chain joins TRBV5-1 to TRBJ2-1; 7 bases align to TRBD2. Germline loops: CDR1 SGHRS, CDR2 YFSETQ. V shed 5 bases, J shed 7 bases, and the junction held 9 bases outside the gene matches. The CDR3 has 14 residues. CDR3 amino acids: CASSRGDPANEQFF. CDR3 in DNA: TGCGCCAGCAGTCGGGGGGACCCCGCTAATGAGCAGTTCTTC.

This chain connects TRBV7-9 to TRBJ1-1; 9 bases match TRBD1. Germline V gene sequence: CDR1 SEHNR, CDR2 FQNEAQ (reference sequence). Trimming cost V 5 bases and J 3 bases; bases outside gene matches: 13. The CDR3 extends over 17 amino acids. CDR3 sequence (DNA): TGTGCCAGCAGCCCCCGAAAAGGGCGGACAGGGGACACTGAAGCTTTCTTT. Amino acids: CASSPRKGRTGDTEAFF.

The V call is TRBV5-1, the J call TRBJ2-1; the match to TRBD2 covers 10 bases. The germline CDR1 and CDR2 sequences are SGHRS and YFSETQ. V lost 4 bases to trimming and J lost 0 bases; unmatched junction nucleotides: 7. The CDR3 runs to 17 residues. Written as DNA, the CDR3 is TGCGCCAGCAGCACGGGACTAGCGCAGAGCTCCTACAATGAGCAGTTCTTC. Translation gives CASSTGLAQSSYNEQFF.

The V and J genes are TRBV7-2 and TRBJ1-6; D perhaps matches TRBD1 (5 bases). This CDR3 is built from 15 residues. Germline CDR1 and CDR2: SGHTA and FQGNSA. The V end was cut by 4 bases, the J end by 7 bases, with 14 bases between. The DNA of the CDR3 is TGTGCCAGCAGCTCCCGGGGGGGGTTCAATTCACCCCTCCACTTT. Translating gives CASSSRGGFNSPLHF. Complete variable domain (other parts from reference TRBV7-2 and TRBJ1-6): GAGVSQSPSNKVTEKGKDVELRCDPISGHTALYWYRQSLGQGLEFLIYFQGNSAPDKSGLPSDRFSAERTGGSVSTLTIQRTQQEDSAVYLCASSSRGGFNSPLHFGNGTRLTVT.

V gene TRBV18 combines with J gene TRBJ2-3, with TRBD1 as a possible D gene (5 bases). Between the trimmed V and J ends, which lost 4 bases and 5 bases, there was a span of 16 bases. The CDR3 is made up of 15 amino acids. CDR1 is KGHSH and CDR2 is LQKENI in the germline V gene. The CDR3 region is CASSLGARPIDTQYF. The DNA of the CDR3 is TGTGCCAGCTCACTTGGGGCCCGTCCTATAGATACGCAGTATTTT.

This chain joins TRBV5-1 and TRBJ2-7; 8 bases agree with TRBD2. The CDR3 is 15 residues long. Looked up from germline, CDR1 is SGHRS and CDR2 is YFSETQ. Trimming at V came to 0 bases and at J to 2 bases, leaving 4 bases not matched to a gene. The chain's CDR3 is CASSLEGAGAYEQYF. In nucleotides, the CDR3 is TGCGCCAGCAGCTTGGAAGGAGCGGGAGCCTACGAGCAGTACTTC.

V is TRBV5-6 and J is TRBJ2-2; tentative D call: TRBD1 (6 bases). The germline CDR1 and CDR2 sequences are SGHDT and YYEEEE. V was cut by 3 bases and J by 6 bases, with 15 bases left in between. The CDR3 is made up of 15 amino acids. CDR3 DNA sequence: TGTGCCAGCAGCTCATTACAGGGTTTGTCCGGGGAGCTGTTTTTT. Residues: CASSSLQGLSGELFF.

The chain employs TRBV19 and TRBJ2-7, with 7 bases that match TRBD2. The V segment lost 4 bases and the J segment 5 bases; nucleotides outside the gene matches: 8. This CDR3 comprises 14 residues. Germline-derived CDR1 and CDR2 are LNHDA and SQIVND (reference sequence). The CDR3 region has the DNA TGTGCCAGTAGTAGATCGGGACTATCCAACGAGCAGTACTTC. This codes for CASSRSGLSNEQYF.

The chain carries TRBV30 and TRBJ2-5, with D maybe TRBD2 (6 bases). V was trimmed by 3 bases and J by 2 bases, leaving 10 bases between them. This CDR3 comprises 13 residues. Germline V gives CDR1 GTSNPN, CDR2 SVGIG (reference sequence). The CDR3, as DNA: TGTGCCTGGAGCGGGAGCCATCAAGAGACCCAGTACTTC. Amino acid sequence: CAWSGSHQETQYF. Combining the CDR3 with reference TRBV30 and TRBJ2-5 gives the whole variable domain SQTIHQWPATLVQPVGSPLSLECTVEGTSNPNLYWYRQAAGRGLQLLFYSVGIGQISSEVPQNLSASRPQDRQFILSSKKLLLSDSGFYLCAWSGSHQETQYFGPGTRLLVL.

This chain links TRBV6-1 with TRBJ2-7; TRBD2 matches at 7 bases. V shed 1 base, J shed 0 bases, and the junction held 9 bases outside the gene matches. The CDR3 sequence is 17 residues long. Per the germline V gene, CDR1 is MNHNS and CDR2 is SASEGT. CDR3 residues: CASSEVGRDRSSYEQYF. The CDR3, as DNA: TGTGCCAGCAGTGAAGTTGGGAGGGACCGGAGCTCCTACGAGCAGTACTTC.

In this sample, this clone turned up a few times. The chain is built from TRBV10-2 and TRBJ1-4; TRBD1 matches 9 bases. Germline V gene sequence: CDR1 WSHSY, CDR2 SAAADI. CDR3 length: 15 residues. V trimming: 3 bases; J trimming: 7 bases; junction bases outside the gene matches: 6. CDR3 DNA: TGCGCCAGCAGTGATAGGACAGGGGTTTTTGAAAAACTGTTTTTT. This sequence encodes CASSDRTGVFEKLFF.

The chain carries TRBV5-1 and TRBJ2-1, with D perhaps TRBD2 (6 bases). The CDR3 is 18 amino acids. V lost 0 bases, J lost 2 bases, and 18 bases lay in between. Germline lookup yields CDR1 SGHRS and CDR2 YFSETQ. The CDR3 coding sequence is TGCGCCAGCAGCTTGGCCCCTGGCGGGTCGGGGGCCTACAATGAGCAGTTCTTC. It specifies CASSLAPGGSGAYNEQFF.

The CDR3 protein is CASGLVRGLAGGPVETQYF. Here the CDR3 DNA reads TGTGCTAGTGGTTTGGTACGTGGACTAGCGGGAGGGCCGGTGGAGACCCAGTACTTC. The chain couples TRBV12-5 to TRBJ2-5, with 15 bases fitting TRBD2. CDR3 length: 19 amino acids. Germline values: CDR1 LGHNT, CDR2 FRNRAP. V was pared by 0 bases and J by 5 bases, with 10 bases of the junction left unmatched.

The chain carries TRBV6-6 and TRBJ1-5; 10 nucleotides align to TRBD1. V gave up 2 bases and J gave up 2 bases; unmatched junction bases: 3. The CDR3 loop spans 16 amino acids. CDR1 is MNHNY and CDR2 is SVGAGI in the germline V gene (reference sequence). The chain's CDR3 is CASSYPGTGGNQPQHF. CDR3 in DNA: TGTGCCAGCAGTTACCCCGGGACAGGGGGCAATCAGCCCCAGCATTTT.

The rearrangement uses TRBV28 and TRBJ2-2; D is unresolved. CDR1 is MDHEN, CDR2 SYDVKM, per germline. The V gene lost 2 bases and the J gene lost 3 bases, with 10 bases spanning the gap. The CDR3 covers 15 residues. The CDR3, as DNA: TGTGCCAGCAGTTTAACAGAAAGGCACACCGGGGAGCTGTTTTTT. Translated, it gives CASSLTERHTGELFF.

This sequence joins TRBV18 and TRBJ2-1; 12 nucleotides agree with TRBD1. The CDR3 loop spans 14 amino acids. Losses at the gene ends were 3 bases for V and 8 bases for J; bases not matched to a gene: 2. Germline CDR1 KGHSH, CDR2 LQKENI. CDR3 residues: CASSPGTGGDEQFF. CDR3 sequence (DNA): TGTGCCAGCTCACCGGGGACAGGGGGCGATGAGCAGTTCTTC.

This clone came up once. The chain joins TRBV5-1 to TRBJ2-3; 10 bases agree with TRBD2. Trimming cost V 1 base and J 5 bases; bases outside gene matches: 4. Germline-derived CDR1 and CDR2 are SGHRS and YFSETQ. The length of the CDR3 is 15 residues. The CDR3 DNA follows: TGCGCCAGCAGCTTGACTAGCGGGAAGGTAGATACGCAGTATTTT. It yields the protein CASSLTSGKVDTQYF.

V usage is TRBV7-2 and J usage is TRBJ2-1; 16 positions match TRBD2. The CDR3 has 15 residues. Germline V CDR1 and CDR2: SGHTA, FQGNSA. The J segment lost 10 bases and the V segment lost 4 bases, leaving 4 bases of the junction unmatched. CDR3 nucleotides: TGTGCCAGCAGCTCCTTGGGACTAGCGGGAGGGGAGCAGTTCTTC. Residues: CASSSLGLAGGEQFF.

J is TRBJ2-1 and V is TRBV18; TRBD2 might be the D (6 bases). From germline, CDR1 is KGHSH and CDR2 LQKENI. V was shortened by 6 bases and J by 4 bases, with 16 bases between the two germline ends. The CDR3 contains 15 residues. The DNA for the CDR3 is TGTGCCAGCTCTTACGGCGGCGGGAATTACAATGAGCAGTTCTTC. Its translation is CASSYGGGNYNEQFF.

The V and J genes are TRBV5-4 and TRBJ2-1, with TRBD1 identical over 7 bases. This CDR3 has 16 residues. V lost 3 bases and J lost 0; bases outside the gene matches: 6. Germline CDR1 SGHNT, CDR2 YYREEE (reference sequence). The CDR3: CASSSGTDRSYNEQFF. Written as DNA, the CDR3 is TGTGCCAGCAGCTCAGGGACAGACCGCTCCTACAATGAGCAGTTCTTC.

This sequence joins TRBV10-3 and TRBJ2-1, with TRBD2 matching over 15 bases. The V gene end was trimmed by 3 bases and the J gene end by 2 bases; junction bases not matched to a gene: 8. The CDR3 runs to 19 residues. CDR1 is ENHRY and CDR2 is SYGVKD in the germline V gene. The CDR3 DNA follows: TGTGCCATCAGTGAACCGCGGGGGACTAGCGGGGGGACCTACAATGAGCAGTTCTTC. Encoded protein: CAISEPRGTSGGTYNEQFF.

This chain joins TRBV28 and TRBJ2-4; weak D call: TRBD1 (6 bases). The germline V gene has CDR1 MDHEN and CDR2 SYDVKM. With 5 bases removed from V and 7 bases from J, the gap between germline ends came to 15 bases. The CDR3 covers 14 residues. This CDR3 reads CASSPGGQNNIQYF. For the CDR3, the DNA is TGTGCCAGCAGTCCGGGCGGACAGAACAACATTCAGTACTTC.

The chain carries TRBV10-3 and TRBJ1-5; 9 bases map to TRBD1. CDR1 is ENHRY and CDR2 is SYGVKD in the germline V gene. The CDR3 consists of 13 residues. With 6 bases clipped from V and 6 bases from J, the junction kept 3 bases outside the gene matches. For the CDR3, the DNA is TGTGCCATCAGCGAGACAGGGGGTCAGCCCCAGCATTTT. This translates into CAISETGGQPQHF.

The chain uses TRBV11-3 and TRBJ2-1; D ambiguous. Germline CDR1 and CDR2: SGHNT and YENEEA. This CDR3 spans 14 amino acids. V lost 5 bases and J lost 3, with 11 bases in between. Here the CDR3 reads CASSRDSNYNEQFF. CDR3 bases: TGTGCCAGCAGCCGTGACTCAAACTACAATGAGCAGTTCTTC.

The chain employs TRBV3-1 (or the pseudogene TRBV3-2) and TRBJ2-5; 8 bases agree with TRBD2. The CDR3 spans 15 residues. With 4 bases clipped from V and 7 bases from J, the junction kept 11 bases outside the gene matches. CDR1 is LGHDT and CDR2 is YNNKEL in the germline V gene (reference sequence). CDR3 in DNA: TGTGCCAGCAGCCTAAGATATACGGGAGGGGGGACCCAGTACTTC. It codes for CASSLRYTGGGTQYF.